A selection of T cell receptor beta chains follows, all from one sample in a study of siplizumab effects on memory and regulatory T cells. The data were produced by immunoSEQ multiplex PCR, yet TCRdb's version contains in-frame clones alone and is incomplete. The table includes around 61,000 clones, just over 95% detected once. Sequenced sample: naive CD8+ T cells sorted from blood. Every receptor here comes from a human donor in good health. Each CDR3 is given with its conserved first and last residue. The order of the fields is clone size, V gene, D gene, J gene, CDR3 protein, CDR3 DNA. A D gene is named only where the DNA matches it firmly. The listing skips clone size in some rows; elsewhere it reads once, few, many or a size class.

>NA|TRBV7-6|TRBD1|TRBJ2-7
CASSRGTGDYEQYF
TGTGCCAGCAGCCGAGGGACAGGGGACTACGAGCAGTACTTC
>NA|TRBV9|NA|TRBJ2-7
CASSPQPSYEQYF
TGTGCCAGCAGCCCACAACCCTCCTACGAGCAGTACTTC
>NA|TRBV30|TRBD1|TRBJ2-1
CASAGTVYNEQFF
TGTGCCAGTGCCGGGACAGTTTACAATGAGCAGTTCTTC
>NA|TRBV2|NA|TRBJ1-2
CASSDPFRQETYGYTF
TGTGCCAGCAGTGACCCTTTCCGACAGGAAACTTATGGCTACACCTTC
>NA|TRBV11-3|NA|TRBJ2-1
CASSFMGAGLAGEQFF
TGTGCCAGCAGCTTTATGGGGGCAGGTTTGGCTGGTGAGCAGTTCTTC
>NA|TRBV9|NA|TRBJ2-1
CASSGDLDNEQFF
TGTGCCAGCAGTGGGGACTTGGACAATGAGCAGTTCTTC
>NA|TRBV7-3|NA|TRBJ2-7
CASSLTQGSYEQYF
TGTGCCAGCAGCTTAACCCAGGGCTCCTACGAGCAGTACTTC
>NA|TRBV14|NA|TRBJ1-5
CASSRRQYLSNQPQHF
TGTGCCAGCAGCCGTCGACAGTATCTTAGCAATCAGCCCCAGCATTTT
>NA|TRBV5-1|NA|TRBJ2-3
CASSLGPGGTADTQYF
TGCGCCAGCAGCTTGGGTCCGGGCGGGACTGCAGATACGCAGTATTTT
>NA|TRBV7-9|NA|TRBJ2-7
CASIPLEGVGYEQYF
TGTGCCAGCATCCCCCTCGAGGGTGTGGGCTACGAGCAGTACTTC
>NA|TRBV9|NA|TRBJ2-7
CASSATGTGEQYF
TGTGCCAGCAGCGCGACAGGAACCGGCGAGCAGTACTTC
>once|TRBV7-3|TRBD2|TRBJ2-3
CASSQGLAGEDTQYF
TGTGCCAGCAGCCAGGGACTAGCGGGAGAAGATACGCAGTATTTT
>NA|TRBV6-1|TRBD1|TRBJ1-5
CASSEASLRDSLKNQHF
TGTGCCAGCAGTGAAGCGTCTCTTCGGGACAGCCTGAAGAACCAGCATTTT
>NA|TRBV28|TRBD2|TRBJ2-1
CASSSGTSGDNEQFF
TGTGCCAGCAGTTCCGGGACTAGCGGAGACAATGAGCAGTTCTTC
>NA|TRBV14|NA|TRBJ2-7
CASSQGRTYEQYF
TGTGCCAGCAGCCAGGGTCGGACCTACGAGCAGTACTTC
>NA|TRBV19|NA|TRBJ1-2
CASSSSWLEDYTF
TGTGCCAGTAGTAGTTCGTGGCTCGAGGATTACACCTTC
>NA|TRBV6-5|NA|TRBJ2-1
CASSLQGHGYNEQFF
TGTGCCAGCAGTCTACAGGGTCATGGCTACAATGAGCAGTTCTTC
>NA|TRBV27|NA|TRBJ1-3
CASSLYGSGNTIYF
TGTGCCAGCAGTTTATACGGTTCTGGAAACACCATATATTTT
>NA|TRBV29-1|NA|TRBJ2-1
CSVERAVSYNEQFF
TGCAGCGTTGAGAGGGCAGTCTCCTACAATGAGCAGTTCTTC
>NA|TRBV7-9|TRBD1|TRBJ2-6
CASSSPDRGSGANVLTF
TGTGCCAGCAGCTCACCGGACAGGGGTTCTGGGGCCAACGTCCTGACTTTC